The T cell receptor beta chain under discussion was sequenced for a study of T cells after yellow fever vaccination. This clonotype was counted many times. TCRdb reprocessed the 5' RACE reads with MiXCR, giving one entry per CDR3 protein. Found here are a few hundred thousand distinct CDR3 sequences, about 3.7% of them singletons; the top ten hold approximately 18%. V gave up 4 bases and J gave up 4 bases, with 8 bases separating them. The CDR3 has 12 amino acids. Germline V CDR1 and CDR2: SGHRS, YFSETQ. The TCR was taken from a man aged 18 to 29 who received the YFV17D yellow fever vaccine. J is TRBJ1-1 and V is TRBV5-1; D remains unclear. The sequences come from PBMCs, collected 15 days after the yellow fever booster vaccination. The CDR3: CASSPDLTEAFF. CDR3 bases: TGCGCCAGCAGCCCTGACCTCACTGAAGCTTTCTTT.